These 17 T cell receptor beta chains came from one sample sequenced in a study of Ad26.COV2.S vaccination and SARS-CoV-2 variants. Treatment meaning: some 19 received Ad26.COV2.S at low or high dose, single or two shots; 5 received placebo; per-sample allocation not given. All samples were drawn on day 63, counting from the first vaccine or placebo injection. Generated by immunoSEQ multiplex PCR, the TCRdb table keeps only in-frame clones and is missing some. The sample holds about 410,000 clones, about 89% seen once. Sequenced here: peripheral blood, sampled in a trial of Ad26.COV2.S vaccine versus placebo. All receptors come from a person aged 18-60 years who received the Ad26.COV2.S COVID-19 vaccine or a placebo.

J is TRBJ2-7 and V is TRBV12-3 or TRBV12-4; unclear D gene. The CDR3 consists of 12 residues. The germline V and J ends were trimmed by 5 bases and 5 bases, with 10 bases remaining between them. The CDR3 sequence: CASSPTTDEQYF. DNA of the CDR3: TGTGCCAGCAGTCCCACTACTGACGAGCAGTACTTC.

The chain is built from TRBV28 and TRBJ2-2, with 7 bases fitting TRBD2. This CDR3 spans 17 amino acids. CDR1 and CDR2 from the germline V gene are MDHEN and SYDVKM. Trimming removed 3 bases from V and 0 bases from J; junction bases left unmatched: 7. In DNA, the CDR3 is TGTGCCAGCAGTTTCATTGGGACTAATTCGAACACCGGGGAGCTGTTTTTT. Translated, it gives CASSFIGTNSNTGELFF.

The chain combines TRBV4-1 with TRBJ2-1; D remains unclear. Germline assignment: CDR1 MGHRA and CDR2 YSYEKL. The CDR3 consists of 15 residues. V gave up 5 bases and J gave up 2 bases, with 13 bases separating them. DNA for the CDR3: TGCGCCAGCAGCACGACCCCGAGCGCCTACAATGAGCAGTTCTTC. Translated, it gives CASSTTPSAYNEQFF.

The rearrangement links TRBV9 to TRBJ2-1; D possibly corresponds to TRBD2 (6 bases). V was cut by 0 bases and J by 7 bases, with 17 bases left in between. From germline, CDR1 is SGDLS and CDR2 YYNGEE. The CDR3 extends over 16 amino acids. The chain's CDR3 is CASSVEIRGKGNEQFF. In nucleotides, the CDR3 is TGTGCCAGCAGCGTAGAGATTCGCGGGAAAGGAAATGAGCAGTTCTTC.

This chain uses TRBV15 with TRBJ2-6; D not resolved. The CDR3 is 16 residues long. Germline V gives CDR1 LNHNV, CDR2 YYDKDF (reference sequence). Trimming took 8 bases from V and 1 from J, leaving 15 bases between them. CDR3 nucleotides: TGTGCCACCCAATCAACCCTAGGGTCTGGGGCCAACGTCCTGACTTTC. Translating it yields CATQSTLGSGANVLTF.

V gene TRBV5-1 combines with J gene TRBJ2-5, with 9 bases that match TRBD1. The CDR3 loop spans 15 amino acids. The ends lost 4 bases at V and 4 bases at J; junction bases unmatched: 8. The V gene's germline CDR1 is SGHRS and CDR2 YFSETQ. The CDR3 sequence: CASSPTQGAGETQYF. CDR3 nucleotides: TGCGCCAGCAGCCCCACACAGGGGGCGGGAGAGACCCAGTACTTC. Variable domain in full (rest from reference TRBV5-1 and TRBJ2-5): KAGVTQTPRYLIKTRGQQVTLSCSPISGHRSVSWYQQTPGQGLQFLFEYFSETQRNKGNFPGRFSGRQFSNSRSEMNVSTLELGDSALYLCASSPTQGAGETQYFGPGTRLLVL.

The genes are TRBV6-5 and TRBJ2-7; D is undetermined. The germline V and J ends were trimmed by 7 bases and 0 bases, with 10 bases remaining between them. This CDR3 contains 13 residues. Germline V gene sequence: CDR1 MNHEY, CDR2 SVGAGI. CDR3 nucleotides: TGTGCCAGCACTTCACCTCTCTCCTACGAGCAGTACTTC. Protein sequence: CASTSPLSYEQYF.

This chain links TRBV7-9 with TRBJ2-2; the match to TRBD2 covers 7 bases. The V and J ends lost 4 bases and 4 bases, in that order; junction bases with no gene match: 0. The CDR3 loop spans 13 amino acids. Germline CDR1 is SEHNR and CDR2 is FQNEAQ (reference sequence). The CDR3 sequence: CASSSGGTGELFF. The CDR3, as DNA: TGTGCCAGCAGCTCGGGAGGCACCGGGGAGCTGTTTTTT.

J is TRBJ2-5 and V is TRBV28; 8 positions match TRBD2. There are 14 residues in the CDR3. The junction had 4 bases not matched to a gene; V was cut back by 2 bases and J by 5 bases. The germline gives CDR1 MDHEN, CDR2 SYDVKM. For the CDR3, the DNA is TGTGCCAGCAGTTTAATGGGGACTAGGGAGACCCAGTACTTC. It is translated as CASSLMGTRETQYF.

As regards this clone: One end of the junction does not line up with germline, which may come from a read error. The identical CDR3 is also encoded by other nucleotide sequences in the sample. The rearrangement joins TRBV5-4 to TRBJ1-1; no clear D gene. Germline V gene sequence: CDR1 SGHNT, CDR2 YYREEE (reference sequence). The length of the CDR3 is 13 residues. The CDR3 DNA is TGTGCCAGCAGCTCGTCCGAGGGCACTGAAGCTTTTTTT. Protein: CASSSSEGTEAFF.

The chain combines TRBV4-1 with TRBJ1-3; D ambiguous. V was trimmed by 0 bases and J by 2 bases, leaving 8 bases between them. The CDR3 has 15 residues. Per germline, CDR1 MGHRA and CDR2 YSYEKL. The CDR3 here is CASSQEGSTGNTIYF. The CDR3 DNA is TGCGCCAGCAGCCAAGAAGGTAGCACTGGAAACACCATATATTTT.

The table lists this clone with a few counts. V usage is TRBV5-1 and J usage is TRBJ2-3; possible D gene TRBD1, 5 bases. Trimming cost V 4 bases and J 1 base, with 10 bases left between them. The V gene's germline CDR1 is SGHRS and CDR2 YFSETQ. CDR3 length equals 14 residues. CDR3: CASSLKGGTDTQYF. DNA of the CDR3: TGCGCCAGCAGCCTAAAAGGGGGCACAGATACGCAGTATTTT.

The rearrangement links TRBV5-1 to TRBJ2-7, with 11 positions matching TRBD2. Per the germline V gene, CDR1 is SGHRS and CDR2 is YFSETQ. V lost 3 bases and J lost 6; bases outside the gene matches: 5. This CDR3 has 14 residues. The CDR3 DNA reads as TGCGCCAGCAGCTGGAGTCTAGCGGGAGGCGAGCAGTACTTC. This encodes CASSWSLAGGEQYF. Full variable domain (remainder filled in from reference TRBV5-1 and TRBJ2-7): KAGVTQTPRYLIKTRGQQVTLSCSPISGHRSVSWYQQTPGQGLQFLFEYFSETQRNKGNFPGRFSGRQFSNSRSEMNVSTLELGDSALYLCASSWSLAGGEQYFGPGTRLTVT.

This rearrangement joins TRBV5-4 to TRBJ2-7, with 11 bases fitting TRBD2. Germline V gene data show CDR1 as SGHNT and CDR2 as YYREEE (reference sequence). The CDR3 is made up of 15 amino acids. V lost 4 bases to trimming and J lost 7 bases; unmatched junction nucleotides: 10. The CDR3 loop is CASSTIAGGPGEQYF. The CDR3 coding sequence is TGTGCCAGCAGCACCATAGCGGGAGGGCCGGGGGAGCAGTACTTC.

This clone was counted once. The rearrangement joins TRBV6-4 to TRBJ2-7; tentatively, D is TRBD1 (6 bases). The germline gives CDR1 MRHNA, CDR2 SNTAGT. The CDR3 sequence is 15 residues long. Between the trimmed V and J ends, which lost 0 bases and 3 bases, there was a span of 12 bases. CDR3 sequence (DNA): TGTGCCAGCAGTGACTCAGGACAGAGATTCTACGAGCAGTACTTC. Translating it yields CASSDSGQRFYEQYF.

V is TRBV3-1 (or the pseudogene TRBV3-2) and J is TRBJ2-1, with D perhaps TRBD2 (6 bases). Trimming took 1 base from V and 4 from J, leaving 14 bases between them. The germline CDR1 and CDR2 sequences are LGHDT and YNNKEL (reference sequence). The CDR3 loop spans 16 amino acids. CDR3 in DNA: TGTGCCAGCAGCCAAGGAGGAGGGAGGAGATACAATGAGCAGTTCTTC. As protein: CASSQGGGRRYNEQFF.

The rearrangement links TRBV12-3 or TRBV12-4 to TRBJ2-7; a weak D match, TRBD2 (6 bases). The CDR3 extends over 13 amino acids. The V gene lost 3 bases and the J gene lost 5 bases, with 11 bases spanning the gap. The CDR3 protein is CASSFLLADEQYF. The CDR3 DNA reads TGTGCCAGCAGTTTCTTACTAGCCGACGAGCAGTACTTC.